This T cell receptor (beta chain) was documented in a study of cytomegalovirus exposure and HLA in healthy donors. Study-wide findings and caveats: A list of more than 150 TCR beta chains associated with cytomegalovirus was given. Previous analysis showed most TCR beta V segments were productive about 87% or about 30% of the time.

In this sample, this clone turned up once. Its target is unknown. The PCR contained 60 Vbeta and 13 Jbeta primers. Produced via immunoSEQ multiplex PCR; TCRdb's table is partial and in-frame only. This sample has some 120,000 clones; around 60% occur once, and the top ten carry around 9.7%. Germline V gives CDR1 MDHEN, CDR2 SYDVKM. The CDR3 is 16 residues long. With V trimmed by 5 bases and J by 0 bases, 7 bases remained unmatched. The source of this sequence is a woman in her forties in good health and CMV-seropositive. Sequencing was done on a sample of PBMCs. V is TRBV28 and J is TRBJ2-4; 7 bases map to TRBD2. The CDR3 loop reads CASSQRGTIAKNIQYF. As DNA, the CDR3 is TGTGCCAGCAGTCAGCGGGGAACTATAGCCAAAAACATTCAGTACTTC.